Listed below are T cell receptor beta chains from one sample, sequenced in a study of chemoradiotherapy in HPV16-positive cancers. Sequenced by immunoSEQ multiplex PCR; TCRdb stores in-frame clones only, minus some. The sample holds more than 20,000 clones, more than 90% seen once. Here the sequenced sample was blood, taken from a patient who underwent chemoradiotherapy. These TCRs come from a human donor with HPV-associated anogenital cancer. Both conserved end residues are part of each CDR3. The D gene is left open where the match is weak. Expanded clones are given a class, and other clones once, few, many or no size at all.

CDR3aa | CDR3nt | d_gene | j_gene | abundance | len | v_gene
CASSPQVGGDQPQHF | TGTGCCAGCTCACCACAAGTGGGCGGTGATCAGCCCCAGCATTTT | . | TRBJ1-5 | few | 15 | TRBV18
CASSERQGGMEYTF | TGTGCCAGCAGTGAACGACAGGGTGGGATGGAGTACACCTTC | TRBD1 | TRBJ1-2 | few | 14 | TRBV25-1
CASSSRTGGTDTQYF | TGTGCCAGCAGCTCTCGGACAGGAGGCACAGATACGCAGTATTTT | TRBD1 | TRBJ2-3 | . | 15 | TRBV7-6
CASSDFERKMGNEQFF | TGTGCCAGCAGTGACTTTGAACGGAAGATGGGAAATGAGCAGTTCTTC | . | TRBJ2-1 | . | 16 | TRBV6-4
CASSFGPSGVNEQFF | TGTGCCAGCAGCTTTGGTCCTAGCGGGGTCAATGAGCAGTTCTTC | TRBD2 | TRBJ2-1 | . | 15 | TRBV5-4
CASSPFRGLANTGELFF | TGTGCCAGCAGCCCCTTTAGGGGCTTAGCGAACACCGGGGAGCTGTTTTTT | . | TRBJ2-2 | . | 17 | TRBV9
CASSSTGVISYEQYF | TGTGCCAGCAGCTCTACAGGGGTGATCTCCTACGAGCAGTACTTC | TRBD1 | TRBJ2-7 | once | 15 | TRBV7-2
CASSLNRGNGYTF | TGTGCCAGCTCACTTAACAGGGGTAATGGCTACACCTTC | TRBD1 | TRBJ1-2 | once | 13 | TRBV18
CASSLVPGYEQYF | TGTGCCAGCAGCTTAGTCCCAGGTTACGAGCAGTACTTC | . | TRBJ2-7 | . | 13 | TRBV11-3
CASRDTGTGNSPLHF | TGTGCCAGCAGGGATACCGGGACAGGGAATTCACCCCTCCACTTT | TRBD1 | TRBJ1-6 | . | 15 | TRBV28
CATADRYYGYTF | TGTGCCACAGCCGACCGTTACTATGGCTACACCTTC | . | TRBJ1-2 | once | 12 | TRBV6-1
CASLLAGVGGELFF | TGTGCCAGCCTCCTAGCGGGAGTTGGCGGGGAGCTGTTTTTT | TRBD2 | TRBJ2-2 | . | 14 | TRBV6-1
CASSQVYGLNEKLFF | TGTGCCAGCAGCCAAGTATACGGGCTTAATGAAAAACTGTTTTTT | . | TRBJ1-4 | . | 15 | TRBV14
CASSLEGGTGAWEQYF | TGTGCCAGCAGCTTAGAGGGAGGGACAGGGGCTTGGGAGCAGTACTTC | TRBD1 | TRBJ2-7 | . | 16 | TRBV7-6
CASSLSGRGRTNEKLFF | TGTGCCAGCAGCTTATCAGGCAGGGGGCGAACTAATGAAAAACTGTTTTTT | TRBD1 | TRBJ1-4 | . | 17 | TRBV7-2
CASSLALTEQFF | TGCGCCAGCAGCTTGGCTCTCACTGAGCAGTTCTTC | . | TRBJ2-1 | . | 12 | TRBV5-1
CASSFSGIRGPNEQFF | TGTGCCAGCAGTTTTTCAGGGATCCGGGGCCCAAATGAGCAGTTCTTC | . | TRBJ2-1 | . | 16 | TRBV27
CASGQMNTEAFF | TGTGCCAGTGGACAGATGAACACTGAAGCTTTCTTT | . | TRBJ1-1 | few | 12 | TRBV6-6
CASSPRGSGSSYGYTF | TGTGCCAGCAGCCCCCGAGGTTCAGGATCGAGCTATGGCTACACCTTC | . | TRBJ1-2 | . | 16 | TRBV9
CASSRGGEDTDTQYF | TGTGCCAGCAGCCGGGGGGGAGAGGACACAGATACGCAGTATTTT | TRBD2 | TRBJ2-3 | . | 15 | TRBV7-2
CASSRFGGTYEQYF | TGTGCCAGCAGCCGCTTCGGGGGTACATACGAGCAGTACTTC | . | TRBJ2-7 | . | 14 | TRBV7-2
CASSSSLGGKGTEAFF | TGTGCCAGCAGCTCCTCCCTTGGGGGCAAGGGCACTGAAGCTTTCTTT | . | TRBJ1-1 | once | 16 | TRBV7-9
CASSPGTEAFF | TGTGCCAGCTCCCCCGGCACTGAAGCTTTCTTT | . | TRBJ1-1 | . | 11 | TRBV18
CSVRGDRANEKLFF | TGCAGCGTTCGTGGGGACAGGGCGAATGAAAAACTGTTTTTT | TRBD1 | TRBJ1-4 | . | 14 | TRBV29-1
CASSSRGGVSTDTQYF | TGTGCCAGCAGCTCCCGGGGGGGGGTGAGCACAGATACGCAGTATTTT | TRBD2 | TRBJ2-3 | . | 16 | TRBV7-9
CASSLGGPYNEQFF | TGCGCCAGCAGCTTGGGGGGGCCCTACAATGAGCAGTTCTTC | . | TRBJ2-1 | . | 14 | TRBV5-1
CASSNLDEQFF | TGTGCCAGTAGTAACTTGGATGAGCAGTTCTTC | . | TRBJ2-1 | once | 11 | TRBV19
CASSPGGETQYF | TGTGCCAGCTCACCCGGGGGCGAGACCCAGTACTTC | . | TRBJ2-5 | once | 12 | TRBV18
CASSVELGEQFF | TGTGCCAGCAGCGTAGAGCTCGGTGAGCAGTTCTTC | . | TRBJ2-1 | . | 12 | TRBV9
CASSRGQKPNNYGYTF | TGTGCCAGCAGCCGGGGGCAGAAGCCAAATAACTATGGCTACACCTTC | . | TRBJ1-2 | . | 16 | TRBV5-5
CASSSSGVQLHEQFF | TGTGCCAGCAGCTCGAGCGGGGTGCAGTTGCATGAGCAGTTCTTC | TRBD2 | TRBJ2-1 | . | 15 | TRBV5-4
CASSLGEGQAETQYF | TGTGCCAGCAGCTTAGGTGAAGGACAGGCCGAGACCCAGTACTTC | TRBD1 | TRBJ2-5 | . | 15 | TRBV13
CASSLLSGAYNEQFF | TGTGCCAGCAGCCTCCTTAGCGGGGCCTACAATGAGCAGTTCTTC | TRBD2 | TRBJ2-1 | . | 15 | TRBV11-2
CASSPRLKGSNTEAFF | TGTGCCAGCAGCCCCCGACTTAAGGGATCGAACACTGAAGCTTTCTTT | . | TRBJ1-1 | . | 16 | TRBV7-2
CASSTTDTQYF | TGTGCCAGCAGTACCACAGATACGCAGTATTTT | . | TRBJ2-3 | once | 11 | TRBV6-6
CASSQEIQTGSTGELFF | TGCGCCAGCAGCCAAGAAATACAAACCGGGAGCACCGGGGAGCTGTTTTTT | . | TRBJ2-2 | . | 17 | TRBV4-3
CASGLVLVGAETQYF | TGTGCTAGTGGTTTGGTATTGGTCGGGGCGGAGACCCAGTACTTC | . | TRBJ2-5 | . | 15 | TRBV12-5
CASSPPLGGGGTGELFF | TGTGCCAGCTCACCACCCCTTGGAGGGGGCGGTACCGGGGAGCTGTTTTTT | . | TRBJ2-2 | . | 17 | TRBV18
CASSLRTGVGEKLFF | TGCGCCAGCAGCTTGCGAACAGGGGTCGGTGAAAAACTGTTTTTT | TRBD1 | TRBJ1-4 | . | 15 | TRBV5-1
CASSSSVRGIHEKLFF | TGTGCCAGCAGCTCCTCGGTTCGCGGGATTCATGAAAAACTGTTTTTT | . | TRBJ1-4 | . | 16 | TRBV7-9
CASSRGQFATQYF | TGTGCCAGCAGCCGCGGACAGTTTGCGACCCAGTACTTC | . | TRBJ2-5 | . | 13 | TRBV6-5
CATSRGGTASEKLFF | TGTGCCACCAGCAGAGGAGGGACAGCCTCTGAAAAACTGTTTTTT | TRBD1 | TRBJ1-4 | . | 15 | TRBV15
CASSLGVGLTYEQYF | TGTGCCAGCAGCTTAGGGGTAGGGCTGACCTACGAGCAGTACTTC | . | TRBJ2-7 | . | 15 | TRBV7-9
CASSLGPSSNEQFF | TGTGCCAGCAGCTTAGGCCCTTCTAGCAATGAGCAGTTCTTC | . | TRBJ2-1 | . | 14 | TRBV7-2
CASSLEFRGQEQYF | TGTGCCAGCAGCTTAGAGTTCAGGGGGCAAGAGCAGTACTTC | TRBD1 | TRBJ2-7 | . | 14 | TRBV7-8
CASSGRTVGNQPQHF | TGTGCCAGCAGTGGCCGTACAGTTGGCAATCAGCCCCAGCATTTT | . | TRBJ1-5 | . | 15 | TRBV6-1
CASSLASVNEQFF | TGTGCCAGCAGCTTAGCTAGCGTAAATGAGCAGTTCTTC | . | TRBJ2-1 | . | 13 | TRBV11-3
CASSYLKGFNYGYTF | TGTGCCAGCAGTTACCTTAAGGGGTTTAACTATGGCTACACCTTC | . | TRBJ1-2 | . | 15 | TRBV6-5
CASSRTSANEQFF | TGTGCCAGCAGTCGGACTAGCGCCAATGAGCAGTTCTTC | TRBD2 | TRBJ2-1 | . | 13 | TRBV2
CASSTLRDSKNIQYF | TGTGCCAGCAGTACACTCCGGGACAGCAAAAACATTCAGTACTTC | TRBD1 | TRBJ2-4 | . | 15 | TRBV7-6
CARVTSGRGETQYF | TGTGCCAGGGTGACTAGCGGGAGAGGAGAGACCCAGTACTTC | TRBD2 | TRBJ2-5 | . | 14 | TRBV28
CASSQDLPFPTNQPQHF | TGCGCCAGCAGCCAAGATCTGCCCTTCCCCACTAATCAGCCCCAGCATTTT | . | TRBJ1-5 | . | 17 | TRBV4-1
CASSLSPGLAGPYEQYF | TGTGCCAGCAGCTTATCCCCAGGACTAGCGGGGCCCTACGAGCAGTACTTC | TRBD2 | TRBJ2-7 | . | 17 | TRBV7-9
CASSEGTGGFYEQYF | TGTGCCAGCAGTGAAGGGACAGGGGGCTTCTACGAGCAGTACTTC | TRBD1 | TRBJ2-7 | . | 15 | TRBV6-1
CATRQDNTGELFF | TGTGCCACCCGACAGGACAACACCGGGGAGCTGTTTTTT | . | TRBJ2-2 | . | 13 | TRBV19
CASSFAEAFF | TGTGCCAGCAGCTTTGCTGAAGCTTTCTTT | . | TRBJ1-1 | . | 10 | TRBV7-2
CGTGWGTDTQYF | TGTGGAACGGGGTGGGGGACAGATACGCAGTATTTT | . | TRBJ2-3 | . | 12 | TRBV19
CASSLGTLGGGEQFF | TGTGCCAGCAGCTTAGGGACCCTGGGGGGTGGTGAGCAGTTCTTC | . | TRBJ2-1 | . | 15 | TRBV5-5
CATSRLLAGDSYEQYF | TGTGCCACCAGCAGACTACTAGCGGGAGATTCCTACGAGCAGTACTTC | TRBD2 | TRBJ2-7 | . | 16 | TRBV15
CASRSGQGGREQYF | TGTGCCAGCAGGTCTGGACAGGGGGGTCGTGAGCAGTACTTC | TRBD1 | TRBJ2-7 | . | 14 | TRBV28